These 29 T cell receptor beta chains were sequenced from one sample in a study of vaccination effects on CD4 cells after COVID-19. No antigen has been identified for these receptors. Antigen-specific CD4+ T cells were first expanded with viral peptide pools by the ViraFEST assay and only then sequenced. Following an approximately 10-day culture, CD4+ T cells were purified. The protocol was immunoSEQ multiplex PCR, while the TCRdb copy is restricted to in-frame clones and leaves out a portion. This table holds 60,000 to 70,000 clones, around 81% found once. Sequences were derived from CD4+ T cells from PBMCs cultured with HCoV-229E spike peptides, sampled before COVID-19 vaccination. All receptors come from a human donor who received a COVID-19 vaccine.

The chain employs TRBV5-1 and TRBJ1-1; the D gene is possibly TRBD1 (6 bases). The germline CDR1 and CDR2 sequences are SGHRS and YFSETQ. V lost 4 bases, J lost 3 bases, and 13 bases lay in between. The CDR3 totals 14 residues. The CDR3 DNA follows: TGCGCCAGCAGCCCCCAGGGGCCGTACACTGAAGCTTTCTTT. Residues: CASSPQGPYTEAFF.

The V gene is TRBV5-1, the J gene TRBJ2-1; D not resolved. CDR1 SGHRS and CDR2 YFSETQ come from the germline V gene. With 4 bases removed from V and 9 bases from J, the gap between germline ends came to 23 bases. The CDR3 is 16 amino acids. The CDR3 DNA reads TGCGCCAGCAGCCTTTACGGGCCCCAGGCGTCGGGTGAGCAGTTCTTC. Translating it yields CASSLYGPQASGEQFF.

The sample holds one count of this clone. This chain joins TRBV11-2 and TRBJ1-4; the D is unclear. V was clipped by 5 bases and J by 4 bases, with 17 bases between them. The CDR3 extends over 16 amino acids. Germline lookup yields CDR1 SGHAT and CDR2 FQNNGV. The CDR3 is CASSKRRTSFNEKLFF. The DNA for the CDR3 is TGTGCCAGCAGCAAACGTCGGACCTCTTTTAATGAAAAACTGTTTTTT.

CDR3 amino acids: CASSSTTGQGSYNEQFF. The CDR3 DNA follows: TGCGCCAGCAGCTCTACTACTGGACAGGGTTCCTACAATGAGCAGTTCTTC. V usage is TRBV4-1 and J usage is TRBJ2-1, with 8 bases identical to TRBD1. CDR1 MGHRA and CDR2 YSYEKL come from the germline V gene. The trim removed 5 bases at V and 1 base at J, leaving 10 bases unmatched. CDR3 length: 17 residues.

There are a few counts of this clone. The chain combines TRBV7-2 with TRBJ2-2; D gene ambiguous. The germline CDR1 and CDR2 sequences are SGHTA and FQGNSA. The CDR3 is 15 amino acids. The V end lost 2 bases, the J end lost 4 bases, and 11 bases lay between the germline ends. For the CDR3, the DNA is TGTGCCAGCAGCTTAAGGCTAGTAGGCACCGGGGAGCTGTTTTTT. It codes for CASSLRLVGTGELFF.

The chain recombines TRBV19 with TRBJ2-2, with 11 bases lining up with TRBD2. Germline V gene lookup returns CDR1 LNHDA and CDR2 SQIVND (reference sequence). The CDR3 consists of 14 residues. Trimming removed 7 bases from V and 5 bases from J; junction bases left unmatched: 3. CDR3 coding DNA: TGTGCCAGTACGAGACTAGCGGGGACCGGGGAGCTGTTTTTT. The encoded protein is CASTRLAGTGELFF.

Here the CDR3 DNA reads TGTGCCAGCAGTTTACCGCGGGGGGGCGAAAGGGAGCTGTTTTTT. It translates to CASSLPRGGERELFF. The V call is TRBV6-5, the J call TRBJ2-2; 9 positions agree with TRBD2. The CDR3 sequence is 15 residues long. Germline V gives CDR1 MNHEY, CDR2 SVGAGI. The ends lost 4 bases at V and 9 bases at J; junction bases unmatched: 9.

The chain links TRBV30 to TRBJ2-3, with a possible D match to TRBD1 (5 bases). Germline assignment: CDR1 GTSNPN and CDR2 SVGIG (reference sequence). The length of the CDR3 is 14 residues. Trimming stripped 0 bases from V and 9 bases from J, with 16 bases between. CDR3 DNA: TGTGCCTGGAGTGTAACGGGCTACCCAGGGACGCAGTATTTT. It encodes CAWSVTGYPGTQYF.

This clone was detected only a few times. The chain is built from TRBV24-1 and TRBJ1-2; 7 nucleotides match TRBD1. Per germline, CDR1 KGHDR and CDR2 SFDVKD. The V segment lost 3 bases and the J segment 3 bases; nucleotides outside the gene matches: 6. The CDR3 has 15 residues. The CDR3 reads CATSDLRGPDYGYTF. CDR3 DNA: TGTGCCACCAGTGATCTAAGGGGGCCAGACTATGGCTACACCTTC.

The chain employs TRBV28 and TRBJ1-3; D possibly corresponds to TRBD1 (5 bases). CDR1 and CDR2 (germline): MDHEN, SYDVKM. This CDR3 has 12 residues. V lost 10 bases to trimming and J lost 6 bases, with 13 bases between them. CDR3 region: CATYGGINTIYF. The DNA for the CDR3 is TGTGCCACCTACGGGGGTATAAACACCATATATTTT.

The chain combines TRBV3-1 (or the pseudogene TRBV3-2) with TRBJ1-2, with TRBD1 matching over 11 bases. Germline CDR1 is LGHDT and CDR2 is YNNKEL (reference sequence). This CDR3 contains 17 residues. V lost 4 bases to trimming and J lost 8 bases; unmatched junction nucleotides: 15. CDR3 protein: CASSLHSTGQGVVGYTF. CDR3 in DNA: TGTGCCAGCAGCCTACATTCTACGGGACAGGGGGTGGTGGGCTACACCTTC.

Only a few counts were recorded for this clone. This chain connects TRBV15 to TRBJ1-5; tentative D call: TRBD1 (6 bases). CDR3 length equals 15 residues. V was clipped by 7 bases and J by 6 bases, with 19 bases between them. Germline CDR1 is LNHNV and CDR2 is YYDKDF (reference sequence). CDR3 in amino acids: CATNLGGATSQPQHF. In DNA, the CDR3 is TGTGCCACCAACCTCGGGGGGGCAACAAGTCAGCCCCAGCATTTT.

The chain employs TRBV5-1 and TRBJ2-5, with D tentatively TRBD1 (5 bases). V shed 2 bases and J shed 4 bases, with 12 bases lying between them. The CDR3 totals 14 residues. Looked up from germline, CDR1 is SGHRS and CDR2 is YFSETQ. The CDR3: CASSFQGLGETQYF. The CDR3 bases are TGCGCCAGCAGCTTTCAGGGATTGGGAGAGACCCAGTACTTC.

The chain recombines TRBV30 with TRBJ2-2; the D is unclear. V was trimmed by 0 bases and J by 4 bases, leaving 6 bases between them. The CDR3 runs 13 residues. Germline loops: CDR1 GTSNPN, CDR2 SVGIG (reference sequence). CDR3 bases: TGTGCCTGGAGTGTTGACGGCACCGGGGAGCTGTTTTTT. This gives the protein CAWSVDGTGELFF.

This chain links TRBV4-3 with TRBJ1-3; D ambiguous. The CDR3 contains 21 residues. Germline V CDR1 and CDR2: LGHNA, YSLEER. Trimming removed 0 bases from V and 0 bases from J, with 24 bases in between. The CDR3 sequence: CASSQERWRQAKSSSGNTIYF. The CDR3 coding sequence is TGCGCCAGCAGCCAAGAAAGATGGAGGCAGGCTAAGTCGTCCTCTGGAAACACCATATATTTT.

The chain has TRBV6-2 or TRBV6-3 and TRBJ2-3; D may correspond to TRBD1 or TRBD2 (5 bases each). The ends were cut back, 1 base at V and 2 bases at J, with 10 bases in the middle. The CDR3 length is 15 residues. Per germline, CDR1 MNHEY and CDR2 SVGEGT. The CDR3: CASSYWGTDTDTQYF. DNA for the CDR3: TGTGCCAGCAGTTACTGGGGGACCGACACAGATACGCAGTATTTT.

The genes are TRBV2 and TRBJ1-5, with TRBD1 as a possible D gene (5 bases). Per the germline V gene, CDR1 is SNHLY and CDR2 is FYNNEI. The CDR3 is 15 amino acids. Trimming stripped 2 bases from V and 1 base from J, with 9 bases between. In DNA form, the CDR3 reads TGTGCCAGCAGTGAATGGCAGGGCAGCAATCAGCCCCAGCATTTT. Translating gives CASSEWQGSNQPQHF. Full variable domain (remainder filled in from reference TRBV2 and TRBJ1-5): EPEVTQTPSHQVTQMGQEVILRCVPISNHLYFYWYRQILGQKVEFLVSFYNNEISEKSEIFDDQFSVERPDGSNFTLKIRSTKLEDSAMYFCASSEWQGSNQPQHFGDGTRLSIL.

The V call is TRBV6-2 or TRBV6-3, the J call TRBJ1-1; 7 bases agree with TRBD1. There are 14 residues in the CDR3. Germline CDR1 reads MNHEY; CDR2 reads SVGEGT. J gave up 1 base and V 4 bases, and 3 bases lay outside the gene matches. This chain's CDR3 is CASSSGGRNTEAFF. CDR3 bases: TGTGCCAGCAGTTCAGGGGGGAGGAACACTGAAGCTTTCTTT.

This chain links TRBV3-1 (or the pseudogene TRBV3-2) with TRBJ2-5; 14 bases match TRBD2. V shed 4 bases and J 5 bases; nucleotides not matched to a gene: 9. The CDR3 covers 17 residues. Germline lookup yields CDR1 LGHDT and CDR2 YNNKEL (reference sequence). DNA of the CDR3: TGTGCCAGCAGCCCGGGGACTAGCGGGGGCCCTGGCGAGACCCAGTACTTC. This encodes CASSPGTSGGPGETQYF.

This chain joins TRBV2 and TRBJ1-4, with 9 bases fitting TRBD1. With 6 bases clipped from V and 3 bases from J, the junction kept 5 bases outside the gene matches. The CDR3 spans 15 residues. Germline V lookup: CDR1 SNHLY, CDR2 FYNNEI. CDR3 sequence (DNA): TGTGCCAGCAGGGGACAGGGATCAGCTAATGAAAAACTGTTTTTT. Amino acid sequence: CASRGQGSANEKLFF.

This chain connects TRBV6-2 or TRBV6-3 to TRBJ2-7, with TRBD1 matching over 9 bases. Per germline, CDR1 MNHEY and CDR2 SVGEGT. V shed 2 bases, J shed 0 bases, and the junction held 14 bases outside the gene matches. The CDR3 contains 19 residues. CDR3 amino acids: CASSYRNWGRTGDSYEQYV. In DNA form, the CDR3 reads TGTGCCAGCAGTTACCGGAACTGGGGTAGGACAGGGGACTCCTACGAGCAGTACGTC.

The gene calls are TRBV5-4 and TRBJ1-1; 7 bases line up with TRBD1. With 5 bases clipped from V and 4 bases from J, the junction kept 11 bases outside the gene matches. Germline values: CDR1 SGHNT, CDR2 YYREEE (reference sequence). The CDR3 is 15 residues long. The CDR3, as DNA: TGTGCCAGCAGGACCCTTGACAGGGATGGCACTGAAGCTTTCTTT. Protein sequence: CASRTLDRDGTEAFF.

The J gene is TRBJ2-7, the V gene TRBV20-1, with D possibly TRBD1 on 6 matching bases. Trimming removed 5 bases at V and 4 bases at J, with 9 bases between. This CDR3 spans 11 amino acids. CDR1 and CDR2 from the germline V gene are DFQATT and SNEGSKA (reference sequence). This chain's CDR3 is CSASDRYEQYV. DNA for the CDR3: TGCAGTGCTTCCGACAGGTACGAGCAGTACGTC.

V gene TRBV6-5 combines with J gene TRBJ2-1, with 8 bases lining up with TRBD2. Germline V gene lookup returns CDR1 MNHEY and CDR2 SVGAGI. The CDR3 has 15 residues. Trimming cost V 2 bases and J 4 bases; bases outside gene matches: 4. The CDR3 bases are TGTGCCAGCAGTTACGGGACTAGGGGTTACAATGAGCAGTTCTTC. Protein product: CASSYGTRGYNEQFF.

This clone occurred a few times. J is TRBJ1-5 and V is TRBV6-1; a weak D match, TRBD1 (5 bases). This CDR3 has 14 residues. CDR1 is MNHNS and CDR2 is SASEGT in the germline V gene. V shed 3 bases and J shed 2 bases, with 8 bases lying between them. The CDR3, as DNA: TGTGCCAGCAGTGAGGGAGGGGGCAATCAGCCCCAGCATTTT. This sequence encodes CASSEGGGNQPQHF.

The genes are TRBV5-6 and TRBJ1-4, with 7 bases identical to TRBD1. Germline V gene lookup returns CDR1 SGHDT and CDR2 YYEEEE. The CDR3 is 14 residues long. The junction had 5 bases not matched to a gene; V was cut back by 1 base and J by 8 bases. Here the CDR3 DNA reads TGTGCCAGCAGCTTGCTCCAAGGGGGCGAAAAACTGTTTTTT. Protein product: CASSLLQGGEKLFF. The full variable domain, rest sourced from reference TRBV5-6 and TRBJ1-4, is DAGVTQSPTHLIKTRGQQVTLRCSPKSGHDTVSWYQQALGQGPQFIFQYYEEEERQRGNFPDRFSGHQFPNYSSELNVNALLLGDSALYLCASSLLQGGEKLFFGSGTQLSVL.

The CDR3 coding sequence is TGTGCCAGTAGGACTGACCCGGGTGAGACCCAGTACTTC. It yields the protein CASRTDPGETQYF. This chain joins TRBV6-5 and TRBJ2-5, with TRBD2 as a possible D gene (5 bases). The V and J ends lost 9 bases and 5 bases respectively, with 16 bases between them. The CDR3 totals 13 residues. Germline V gene data show CDR1 as MNHEY and CDR2 as SVGAGI.

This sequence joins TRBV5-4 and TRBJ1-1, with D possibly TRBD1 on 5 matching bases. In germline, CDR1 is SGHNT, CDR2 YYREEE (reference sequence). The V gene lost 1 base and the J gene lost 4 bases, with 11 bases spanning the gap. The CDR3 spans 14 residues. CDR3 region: CASSLWVGATEAFF. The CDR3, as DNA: TGTGCCAGCAGCTTGTGGGTTGGGGCCACTGAAGCTTTCTTT.

CDR3 DNA: TGTGCCAGCAGCTTAAAGGGTGGGGCGAACACTGAAGCTTTCTTT. The encoded protein is CASSLKGGANTEAFF. The chain recombines TRBV7-9 with TRBJ1-1, with D maybe TRBD1 (5 bases). Germline assignment: CDR1 SEHNR and CDR2 FQNEAQ (reference sequence). Deletions cut 2 bases from V and 1 base from J, with 11 bases between. The CDR3 runs 15 residues.